This T cell receptor (beta chain) was recorded in a study of T cells in Graves' hyperthyroidism and ophthalmopathy. On the study more broadly: At the time of initial diagnosis and before any treatment, peripheral blood was collected.

This clonotype was recorded at least ten times. The germline gives CDR1 SGHTA, CDR2 FQGTGA. V lost 0 bases to trimming and J lost 0 bases; unmatched junction nucleotides: 5. The length of the CDR3 is 17 residues. Template material for amplifying TCR beta CDR3 regions consisted of RNA transcripts. The HTBI set primed first-round TCR CDR3 RT-PCR. TCRdb reprocessed the multiplex PCR reads with MiXCR, giving one entry per CDR3 protein. The data show 400,000 or so distinct CDR3 sequences, roughly 15% seen once. The clonotype comes from a woman between 55 and 75 years old with Graves' ophthalmopathy. The V and J genes are TRBV7-3 and TRBJ2-3; TRBD2 matches at 8 bases. Material for sequencing was blood. DNA for the CDR3: TGTGCCAGCAGCTTAACGGCAGCTAGCGGGAGCACAGATACGCAGTATTTT. Translating it yields CASSLTAASGSTDTQYF.